Following are 8 T cell receptor beta chains from one sample sequenced in a study of prognosis after radiotherapy for stage I lung cancer. Amplification of TCR beta CDR3 from genomic DNA used two-round multiplex PCR. Primers targeting each individual TRBV and TRBJ gene were applied in first-round PCR. TCRdb re-analysed the multiplex PCR reads in MiXCR, keeping a single row per CDR3 protein. Counted here are tens of thousands of distinct CDR3 sequences, about 41% occurring once; the ten biggest clones make up around 33%. The sample in question was PBMCs, obtained before or after stereotactic body radiation therapy (not recorded which). These receptors were collected from a donor aged 50 or older with non-small cell lung cancer.

This sequence joins TRBV2 and TRBJ2-5; D gene uncertain. Trimming took off 7 bases at V and 4 bases at J, with 13 bases between the two ends. Germline loops: CDR1 SNHLY, CDR2 FYNNEI. The CDR3 has 13 residues. CDR3: CASMGAGPETQYF. The CDR3 coding sequence is TGTGCCAGCATGGGCGCAGGCCCAGAGACCCAGTACTTC.

This clonotype was seen many times. The chain joins TRBV20-1 to TRBJ2-1, with 12 nucleotides matching TRBD2. CDR3 size: 15 residues. J was trimmed by 7 bases and V by 0 bases; bases with no gene match: 4. The V gene's germline CDR1 is DFQATT and CDR2 SNEGSKA (reference sequence). The CDR3 region has the DNA TGCAGTGCTAGAGATTCCCTAGCGGGAGGGAATGAGCAGTTCTTC. Its protein is CSARDSLAGGNEQFF.

This clonotype was observed many times. The V and J genes are TRBV20-1 and TRBJ2-3; TRBD2 aligns across 12 bases. The J segment lost 4 bases and the V segment lost 3 bases, leaving 5 bases of the junction unmatched. Germline V CDR1 and CDR2: DFQATT, SNEGSKA (reference sequence). The CDR3 contains 15 residues. The CDR3 here is CSASTSGGPPDTQYF. DNA for the CDR3: TGCAGTGCTAGTACTAGCGGGGGGCCCCCAGATACGCAGTATTTT.

The table lists this clonotype with many counts. The rearrangement joins TRBV7-6 to TRBJ2-3, with 12 bases fitting TRBD2. Germline lookup yields CDR1 SGHVS and CDR2 FNYEAQ. V gave up 5 bases and J gave up 4 bases; unmatched junction bases: 7. This CDR3 comprises 16 residues. This CDR3 is CASSHRTSGISDTQYF. The CDR3 DNA sequence: TGTGCCAGCAGCCACCGGACTAGCGGGATCTCAGATACGCAGTATTTT. The variable domain in full, completed from reference TRBV7-6 and TRBJ2-3, reads GAGVSQSPRYKVTKRGQDVALRCDPISGHVSLYWYRQALGQGPEFLTYFNYEAQQDKSGLPNDRFSAERPEGSISTLTIQRTEQRDSAMYRCASSHRTSGISDTQYFGPGTRLTVL.

The chain uses TRBV4-1 and TRBJ1-2; the match to TRBD1 covers 9 bases. Trimming removed 5 bases from V and 3 bases from J; junction bases left unmatched: 7. This CDR3 spans 15 amino acids. The germline V gene encodes CDR1 MGHRA and CDR2 YSYEKL. CDR3 protein: CASSLTGGAHYGYTF. The CDR3 DNA reads as TGCGCCAGCAGCTTAACAGGGGGCGCGCACTATGGCTACACCTTC.

This clonotype was found many times. The chain combines TRBV20-1 with TRBJ2-5; no clear D. The germline CDR1 and CDR2 sequences are DFQATT and SNEGSKA (reference sequence). CDR3 length: 12 residues. Trimming shortened V by 3 bases and J by 7 bases, and 12 bases separated the two germline ends. The chain's CDR3 is CSARGQIRTQYF. The CDR3 bases are TGCAGTGCTAGGGGCCAGATAAGGACCCAGTACTTC.

This clonotype was detected many times. The rearrangement links TRBV20-1 to TRBJ2-5; either TRBD1 or TRBD2 may fit D (5 bases each). This CDR3 has 11 amino acids. Germline CDR1 and CDR2: DFQATT and SNEGSKA (reference sequence). V was pared by 5 bases and J by 6 bases, with 10 bases between. CDR3 coding DNA: TGCAGTGCTGAGGGGACGAAGACCCAGTACTTC. It translates to CSAEGTKTQYF.

This clonotype was counted at least ten times. This chain joins TRBV27 and TRBJ2-2, with a tentative D call TRBD2 (5 bases). This CDR3 spans 14 amino acids. Germline CDR1 and CDR2: MNHEY and SMNVEV (reference sequence). Trimming shortened V by 1 base and J by 6 bases, and 9 bases separated the two germline ends. The CDR3: CASSLYRGPGELFF. The CDR3 bases are TGTGCCAGCAGTTTATACCGCGGGCCCGGGGAGCTGTTTTTT.